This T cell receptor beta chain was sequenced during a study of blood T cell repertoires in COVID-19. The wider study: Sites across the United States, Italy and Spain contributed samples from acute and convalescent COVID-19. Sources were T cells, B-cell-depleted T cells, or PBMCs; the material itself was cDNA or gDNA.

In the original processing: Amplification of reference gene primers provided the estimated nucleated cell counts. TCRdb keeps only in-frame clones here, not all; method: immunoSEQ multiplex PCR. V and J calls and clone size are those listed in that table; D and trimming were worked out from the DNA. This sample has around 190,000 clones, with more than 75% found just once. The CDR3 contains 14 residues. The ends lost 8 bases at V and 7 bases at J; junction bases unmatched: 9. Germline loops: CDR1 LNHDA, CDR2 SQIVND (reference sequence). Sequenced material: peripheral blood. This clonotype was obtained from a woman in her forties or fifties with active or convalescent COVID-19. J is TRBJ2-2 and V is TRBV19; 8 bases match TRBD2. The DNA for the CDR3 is TGTGCCAGTCGGCCCCGGGGGGGGAACGGGGAGCTGTTTTTT. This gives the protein CASRPRGGNGELFF.